What follows is one T cell receptor (beta chain) and its context. The data belong to a study of T cell responses to AZD1222 COVID-19 vaccine. The germline gives CDR1 LGHDT, CDR2 YNNKEL (reference sequence). This CDR3 region has 13 residues. Deletions cut 4 bases from V and 0 bases from J, with 6 bases between. Profiling relied on immunoSEQ multiplex PCR, and the TCRdb table lists in-frame clones only, not all of them. The table includes 100,000 or so clones, about 87% detected once. This sample comprised peripheral blood, obtained on day 0 of AZD1222 vaccination. The genes are TRBV3-1 (or the pseudogene TRBV3-2) and TRBJ1-1; D is undetermined. This sequence originates from an adult in good health. The DNA for the CDR3 is TGTGCCAGCAGCCGTCAATTGAACACTGAAGCTTTCTTT. Its translation is CASSRQLNTEAFF.